The clone carrying this T cell receptor (beta chain) has only one observation. The antigen is undetermined. In each sample, roughly 0.9-10 million cryopreserved PBMC were present before DNA extraction. Trimming took off 8 bases at V and 4 bases at J, with 9 bases between the two ends. The germline gives CDR1 SGDLS, CDR2 YYNGEE. This CDR3 spans 12 amino acids. This entry belongs to a study of long-term antiretroviral therapy in people with HIV. Study-level findings and limits: Samples were collected from about 2003 to 2018 under possibly less effective ART regimens. Whichever time point was examined, clones expanded before ART dominated the repertoire. Diversity rose after ART but stayed below transplant donor controls.

The assay, immunoSEQ v3.0, was run at survey level. Here immunoSEQ multiplex PCR was the method, and the copy in TCRdb shows in-frame clones only, minus some. The data contain 20,000 to 25,000 clones, over 90% of them singletons. This rearrangement joins TRBV9 to TRBJ2-2, with D maybe TRBD2 (5 bases). This TCR was sampled from a woman in her thirties or forties with HIV. Material: unsorted PBMCs, obtained 7.6 years after starting antiretroviral therapy. CDR3 sequence (DNA): TGTGCCAGTAGGAGGAGCACCGGGGAGCTGTTTTTT. This gives the protein CASRRSTGELFF.